The next 25 T cell receptor beta chains were all read from a single sample in a study of blood T cell repertoires in COVID-19. Sequenced by immunoSEQ multiplex PCR; TCRdb stores in-frame clones only, minus some. The sample holds about 340,000 clones; 85% to 90% are singletons and the top ten take 7% to 8%. Sequencing used peripheral blood. These receptors all come from a woman in her 70s with COVID-19, enrolled during active disease.

The chain combines TRBV2 with TRBJ1-5; 8 nucleotides match TRBD1. J gave up 2 bases and V 7 bases, and 4 bases lay outside the gene matches. The germline CDR1 and CDR2 sequences are SNHLY and FYNNEI. The CDR3 has 14 residues. The DNA for the CDR3 is TGTGCCAGCACGACAGGGGTGGGCAATCAGCCCCAGCATTTT. Amino acids: CASTTGVGNQPQHF.

The chain links TRBV4-1 to TRBJ2-3, with 8 nucleotides matching TRBD2. The germline CDR1 and CDR2 sequences are MGHRA and YSYEKL. V dropped 3 bases and J dropped 1; count of bases not matched to a gene: 6. The CDR3 is 16 residues long. The CDR3 DNA is TGCGCCAGCAGCCATCCCTCGCGGGGGGGCACAGATACGCAGTATTTT. Protein: CASSHPSRGGTDTQYF.

In this sample, this clone turned up a few times. This chain joins TRBV19 and TRBJ1-3; D gene unclear. The V end was cut by 4 bases, the J end by 0 bases, with 10 bases between. This CDR3 spans 15 amino acids. Germline assignment: CDR1 LNHDA and CDR2 SQIVND (reference sequence). The CDR3 sequence is CASSRSGFSGNTIYF. CDR3 bases: TGTGCCAGTAGTAGGTCGGGGTTCTCTGGAAACACCATATATTTT.

The chain is built from TRBV15 and TRBJ1-4; a possible D gene is TRBD1 (5 bases). V was clipped by 8 bases and J by 0 bases, with 7 bases between them. CDR3 length equals 13 residues. Germline V lookup: CDR1 LNHNV, CDR2 YYDKDF (reference sequence). The CDR3 DNA reads TGTGCCACCGGGGGGGCAACTAATGAAAAACTGTTTTTT. Protein: CATGGATNEKLFF.

The chain is built from TRBV5-1 and TRBJ1-1; D remains ambiguous. This CDR3 region has 13 residues. V was cut by 1 base and J by 7 bases, with 11 bases left in between. Germline CDR1 is SGHRS and CDR2 is YFSETQ. CDR3 sequence (DNA): TGCGCCAGCAGCTTGAGTCCCGAGGTTGAAGCTTTCTTT. Translation gives CASSLSPEVEAFF. The whole variable domain, remainder taken from reference TRBV5-1 and TRBJ1-1, is KAGVTQTPRYLIKTRGQQVTLSCSPISGHRSVSWYQQTPGQGLQFLFEYFSETQRNKGNFPGRFSGRQFSNSRSEMNVSTLELGDSALYLCASSLSPEVEAFFGQGTRLTVV.

This chain links TRBV5-6 with TRBJ2-7; 8 bases are a match to TRBD2. Germline V lookup: CDR1 SGHDT, CDR2 YYEEEE. The CDR3 covers 16 residues. Trimming at V came to 0 bases and at J to 1 base, leaving 6 bases not matched to a gene. CDR3 nucleotides: TGTGCCAGCAGCTTGGTCGCGGGGGGTACATCCTACGAGCAGTACTTC. Translated: CASSLVAGGTSYEQYF. Complete variable domain (other parts from reference TRBV5-6 and TRBJ2-7): DAGVTQSPTHLIKTRGQQVTLRCSPKSGHDTVSWYQQALGQGPQFIFQYYEEEERQRGNFPDRFSGHQFPNYSSELNVNALLLGDSALYLCASSLVAGGTSYEQYFGPGTRLTVT.

Comment on this clone: Other DNA sequences in the sample encode the same CDR3. The chain combines TRBV14 with TRBJ1-1; D uncertain. The germline V gene encodes CDR1 SGHDN and CDR2 FVKESK. Trimming pared 2 bases from V and 1 base from J, leaving 5 bases between. CDR3 length: 13 residues. CDR3 sequence reads: CASSQTENTEAFF. The CDR3, as DNA: TGTGCCAGCAGCCAAACAGAGAACACTGAAGCTTTCTTT. Combining the CDR3 with reference TRBV14 and TRBJ1-1 gives the whole variable domain EAGVTQFPSHSVIEKGQTVTLRCDPISGHDNLYWYRRVMGKEIKFLLHFVKESKQDESGMPNNRFLAERTGGTYSTLKVQPAELEDSGVYFCASSQTENTEAFFGQGTRLTVV.

This clone came up once. The V and J genes are TRBV3-1 (or the pseudogene TRBV3-2) and TRBJ2-1; 8 bases line up with TRBD1. This CDR3 is built from 15 residues. Germline values: CDR1 LGHDT, CDR2 YNNKEL (reference sequence). Trimming took 4 bases from V and 8 from J; bases not matched to a gene: 10. Written as DNA, the CDR3 is TGTGCCAGCAGCCTGAGGGCAGGGGGCGGGTATGAGCAGTTCTTC. This encodes CASSLRAGGGYEQFF.

This chain links TRBV5-6 with TRBJ1-2, with no clear D. The CDR3 is 12 amino acids. Germline lookup yields CDR1 SGHDT and CDR2 YYEEEE. V gave up 2 bases and J gave up 8 bases, with 10 bases separating them. CDR3 sequence: CASSLSREGYTF. CDR3 bases: TGTGCCAGCAGCTTATCTAGGGAGGGCTACACCTTC.

The J gene is TRBJ2-1, the V gene TRBV5-1; D is unclear. This CDR3 region has 13 residues. Germline CDR1 reads SGHRS; CDR2 reads YFSETQ. The V end lost 1 base, the J end lost 3 bases, and 5 bases lay between the germline ends. The CDR3 DNA reads TGCGCCAGCAGCTTGAACTACTACAATGAGCAGTTCTTC. This encodes CASSLNYYNEQFF. Drawing the rest from reference TRBV5-1 and TRBJ2-1, the complete variable domain is KAGVTQTPRYLIKTRGQQVTLSCSPISGHRSVSWYQQTPGQGLQFLFEYFSETQRNKGNFPGRFSGRQFSNSRSEMNVSTLELGDSALYLCASSLNYYNEQFFGPGTRLTVL.

V gene TRBV6-1 combines with J gene TRBJ2-7; 7 nucleotides agree with TRBD2. Germline CDR1 and CDR2: MNHNS and SASEGT. V dropped 3 bases and J dropped 6; count of bases not matched to a gene: 2. The CDR3 extends over 12 amino acids. The CDR3: CASSEGGTEQYF. The CDR3 DNA follows: TGTGCCAGCAGTGAGGGAGGGACCGAGCAGTACTTC.

Notes on this clone: Other DNA sequences from this sample encode an identical CDR3 as well. This chain uses TRBV18 with TRBJ2-7, with a weak D call TRBD1 (7 bases). Looked up from germline, CDR1 is KGHSH and CDR2 is LQKENI. V lost 4 bases and J 4 bases, leaving 14 bases between the germline ends. The CDR3 loop spans 14 amino acids. The CDR3 protein is CASSRAGGSYEQYF. CDR3 DNA: TGTGCCAGCTCACGGGCAGGGGGGAGTTACGAGCAGTACTTC.

The chain is built from TRBV6-6 and TRBJ1-2; maybe TRBD1 (6 bases). The CDR3 has 14 amino acids. Germline CDR1 reads MNHNY; CDR2 reads SVGAGI (reference sequence). The V end was cut by 4 bases, the J end by 0 bases, with 9 bases between. CDR3 in DNA: TGTGCCAGCAGTTTCACAGGGACTAACTATGGCTACACCTTC. Translating gives CASSFTGTNYGYTF.

This chain uses TRBV6-4 with TRBJ1-2, with D possibly TRBD1 on 5 matching bases. The CDR3 totals 15 residues. Germline V lookup: CDR1 MRHNA, CDR2 SNTAGT. The V and J ends lost 6 bases and 0 bases respectively, with 14 bases between them. This CDR3 is CASRLTQGSNYGYTF. For the CDR3, the DNA is TGTGCCAGCAGACTTACCCAGGGATCTAACTATGGCTACACCTTC.

The chain joins TRBV9 to TRBJ2-1, with 8 bases that match TRBD2. Germline loops: CDR1 SGDLS, CDR2 YYNGEE. The length of the CDR3 is 13 residues. The trim removed 5 bases at V and 5 bases at J, leaving 3 bases unmatched. CDR3 bases: TGTGCCAGCAGGGCCGGGGGGGACAATGAGCAGTTCTTC. It yields the protein CASRAGGDNEQFF.

The chain joins TRBV7-9 to TRBJ1-2, with D possibly TRBD1 on 5 matching bases. V was clipped by 0 bases and J by 6 bases, with 14 bases between them. Germline CDR1 SEHNR, CDR2 FQNEAQ (reference sequence). CDR3 length: 15 amino acids. CDR3 bases: TGTGCCAGCAGCTTAGCGGTCCAGGGAAAAGATGGCTACACCTTC. Translating gives CASSLAVQGKDGYTF.

This clone was found once. The rearrangement uses TRBV7-9 and TRBJ1-2; D gene uncertain. V shed 4 bases and J shed 1 base, with 10 bases lying between them. The CDR3 has 14 amino acids. Germline values: CDR1 SEHNR, CDR2 FQNEAQ (reference sequence). CDR3 nucleotide sequence: TGTGCCAGCAGCTCTACAGTGTATAACTATGGCTACACCTTC. The encoded protein is CASSSTVYNYGYTF.

The chain uses TRBV5-8 and TRBJ2-3; D gene unclear. Germline-derived CDR1 and CDR2 are SGHTS and YDEGEE. The CDR3 runs 14 residues. V lost 0 bases and J lost 1, with 6 bases in between. CDR3 coding DNA: TGTGCCAGCAGCTTGGCTCGGGGCACAGATACGCAGTATTTT. This sequence encodes CASSLARGTDTQYF.

This sequence joins TRBV19 and TRBJ1-6; 7 bases fit TRBD1. Germline V gives CDR1 LNHDA, CDR2 SQIVND (reference sequence). The CDR3 runs to 14 residues. The V segment lost 3 bases and the J segment 8 bases; nucleotides outside the gene matches: 4. The CDR3 nucleotides are TGTGCCAGTAGTATTCAGCAGGGGGATTCACCCCTCCACTTT. Translation: CASSIQQGDSPLHF. The full variable domain, rest sourced from reference TRBV19 and TRBJ1-6, is DGGITQSPKYLFRKEGQNVTLSCEQNLNHDAMYWYRQDPGQGLRLIYYSQIVNDFQKGDIAEGYSVSREKKESFPLTVTSAQKNPTAFYLCASSIQQGDSPLHFGNGTRLTVT.

CDR3 nucleotides: TGTGCCAGCAGCTTGTCTCAGGGGGCCTTTTACGAGCAGTACTTC. This codes for CASSLSQGAFYEQYF. The rearrangement joins TRBV5-5 to TRBJ2-7; 8 bases match TRBD1. The CDR3 extends over 15 amino acids. The germline V gene has CDR1 SGHKS and CDR2 YYEKEE (reference sequence). V lost 1 base, J lost 4 bases, and 7 bases stayed unmatched.

The chain uses TRBV5-1 and TRBJ2-5, with 12 bases identical to TRBD1. The ends lost 4 bases at V and 5 bases at J; junction bases unmatched: 6. CDR3 length equals 15 residues. Germline assignment: CDR1 SGHRS and CDR2 YFSETQ. CDR3 DNA sequence: TGCGCCAGCAGCGTACCGGGACAGGGGGCCGAGACCCAGTACTTC. Protein: CASSVPGQGAETQYF.

This clone has more than one count but fewer than ten. The chain couples TRBV23-1 to TRBJ2-5; 8 bases map to TRBD1. TRBV23-1 is an open reading frame, and its role is uncertain. This CDR3 region has 18 residues. J gave up 5 bases and V 2 bases, and 16 bases lay outside the gene matches. For the CDR3, the DNA is TGCGCCAGCAGTCAAAAGGGACCCGGGACAGGTGCCTCGGAGACCCAGTACTTC. Translating it yields CASSQKGPGTGASETQYF.

This chain joins TRBV19 and TRBJ1-1; 8 bases are shared with TRBD1. The germline V gene encodes CDR1 LNHDA and CDR2 SQIVND (reference sequence). The trim removed 0 bases at V and 5 bases at J, leaving 14 bases unmatched. The CDR3 has 18 amino acids. CDR3 residues: CASSIDLPQTGVVTEAFF. CDR3 sequence (DNA): TGTGCCAGTAGTATAGATCTCCCTCAGACAGGGGTTGTTACTGAAGCTTTCTTT.

V gene TRBV6-5 combines with J gene TRBJ1-6; the match to TRBD1 covers 7 bases. The CDR3 runs 14 residues. With 2 bases clipped from V and 7 bases from J, the junction kept 2 bases outside the gene matches. The germline CDR1 and CDR2 sequences are MNHEY and SVGAGI. CDR3 nucleotide sequence: TGTGCCAGCAGTTACGGGGGACAGAATTCACCCCTCCACTTT. Protein product: CASSYGGQNSPLHF.

This chain connects TRBV7-8 to TRBJ1-1, with D perhaps TRBD1 (6 bases). The CDR3 is 13 residues long. The V gene's germline CDR1 is SGHVS and CDR2 FQNEAQ. The ends were cut back, 6 bases at V and 6 bases at J, with 14 bases in the middle. The CDR3 region has the DNA TGTGCCAGCAGTTCAGGGGTGAGCGCTGAAGCTTTCTTT. Its protein product is CASSSGVSAEAFF.